The 12 T cell receptor beta chains presented below share a single source sample, sequenced in a study of shared clonotypes between healthy human individuals. The table came from immunoSEQ multiplex PCR; TCRdb's copy has only in-frame clones and leaves some out. Here the sample spans about 1.1 million clones, approximately 78% being singletons. Sequencing was carried out using memory CD4+ T cells from PBMCs. Regarding subset: CD45RA-negative fraction. All receptors come from a man aged 18 to 35 in good health. Some clones in this sample may be carry-over from other donors' samples.

V and J are TRBV6-1 and TRBJ2-7, with D unresolved. CDR1 is MNHNS, CDR2 SASEGT, per germline. V was clipped by 8 bases and J by 2 bases, with 13 bases between them. This CDR3 contains 13 residues. The CDR3 nucleotides are TGTGCCAGCTGTCATCGCCAGGCCTACGAGCAGTACTTC. This encodes CASCHRQAYEQYF.

The chain is built from TRBV5-1 and TRBJ2-2; possible D gene TRBD1, 6 bases. Trimming removed 4 bases from V and 1 base from J, with 11 bases in between. The CDR3 contains 15 residues. The germline V gene has CDR1 SGHRS and CDR2 YFSETQ. CDR3 DNA: TGCGCCAGCAGCCTGGGACATTTGAACACCGGGGAGCTGTTTTTT. Protein: CASSLGHLNTGELFF.

This chain uses TRBV20-1 with TRBJ1-2, with 7 bases matching TRBD1. The trim removed 6 bases at V and 5 bases at J, leaving 3 bases unmatched. The CDR3 has 11 amino acids. Looked up from germline, CDR1 is DFQATT and CDR2 is SNEGSKA (reference sequence). This CDR3 is CSATTGYGYTF. CDR3 DNA sequence: TGCAGTGCCACGACAGGGTATGGCTACACCTTC.

About this clone itself: The junction differs from germline at one of its ends, possibly a read error. The CDR3 DNA sequence: TGTGCCAGCAGTTTCTGGCAGGGGGCCGACGAGCAGCACTTC. Protein sequence: CASSFWQGADEQHF. The gene calls are TRBV27 and TRBJ2-7, with 8 positions matching TRBD1. Germline CDR1 and CDR2: MNHEY and SMNVEV (reference sequence). This CDR3 has 14 residues.

The gene calls are TRBV5-4 and TRBJ2-7; D may be TRBD2 (5 bases). This CDR3 is built from 13 residues. Deletions cut 4 bases from V and 5 bases from J, with 13 bases between. Germline V gene sequence: CDR1 SGHNT, CDR2 YYREEE (reference sequence). CDR3: CASSQSPEDEQYF. DNA for the CDR3: TGTGCCAGCAGCCAATCCCCGGAGGACGAGCAGTACTTC.

The chain links TRBV21-1 to TRBJ1-1; the table calls TRBD1, which could not be checked here. TRBV21-1 is designated a pseudogene. The CDR3 sequence is 15 residues long. The chain's CDR3 is CASRKRDRQNTEAFF. CDR3 bases: TGTGCCAGCAGAAAACGGGACAGACAGAACACTGAAGCTTTCTTT.

Comments on this clone: Since a much larger clone is just one base distant, this may be a read error. V usage is TRBV11-2 and J usage is TRBJ2-2; unclear D gene. V was trimmed by 3 bases and J by 5 bases, leaving 4 bases between them. Looked up from germline, CDR1 is SGHAT and CDR2 is FQNNGV. This CDR3 contains 12 residues. The CDR3 nucleotides are TGTGCCAGCAGCTTCTGGACCGGGGAGCTGTTTTTT. The encoded protein is CASSFWTGELFF.

The chain recombines TRBV27 with TRBJ2-2; D is unclear. This CDR3 comprises 14 residues. Germline-derived CDR1 and CDR2 are MNHEY and SMNVEV (reference sequence). Trimming shortened V by 4 bases and J by 6 bases, and 12 bases separated the two germline ends. The CDR3 here is CASSSATRAGELFF. The DNA of the CDR3 is TGTGCCAGCAGTTCTGCGACTCGAGCCGGGGAGCTGTTTTTT.

This clone was picked up many times. The V gene is TRBV27, the J gene TRBJ2-3, with D perhaps TRBD1 or TRBD2 (5 bases each). The CDR3 runs to 11 residues. With 6 bases removed from V and 8 bases from J, the gap between germline ends came to 9 bases. CDR1 and CDR2 from the germline V gene are MNHEY and SMNVEV (reference sequence). The CDR3 DNA sequence: TGTGCCAGCAGCTCGAGGGGTACGCAGTATTTT. It encodes CASSSRGTQYF.

The CDR3: CASSRDRGGEQYF. CDR3 sequence (DNA): TGCGCCAGCAGTCGGGACAGGGGTGGTGAGCAGTACTTC. This chain joins TRBV10-1 and TRBJ2-7, with 10 bases identical to TRBD1. J was trimmed by 7 bases and V by 5 bases; bases with no gene match: 5. This CDR3 has 13 amino acids. Germline lookup yields CDR1 WNHNN and CDR2 SYGVQD (reference sequence).

The chain recombines TRBV15 with TRBJ1-4, with D hard to call. Trimming left V 4 bases short and J 4 bases short, with 10 bases between. There are 14 residues in the CDR3. Germline loops: CDR1 LNHNV, CDR2 YYDKDF (reference sequence). CDR3 nucleotide sequence: TGTGCCACCAGCAACTCCCCCGGTAATGAAAAACTGTTTTTT. It encodes CATSNSPGNEKLFF.

CDR3 protein: CASSLGTKGGETQYF. The CDR3 bases are TGTGCCAGCAGTTTGGGGACCAAAGGTGGTGAGACCCAGTACTTC. The rearrangement links TRBV28 to TRBJ2-5; D might be TRBD1 or TRBD2, each matching 5 bases. Germline loops: CDR1 MDHEN, CDR2 SYDVKM. Trimming pared 3 bases from V and 5 bases from J, leaving 16 bases between. The CDR3 is 15 amino acids.